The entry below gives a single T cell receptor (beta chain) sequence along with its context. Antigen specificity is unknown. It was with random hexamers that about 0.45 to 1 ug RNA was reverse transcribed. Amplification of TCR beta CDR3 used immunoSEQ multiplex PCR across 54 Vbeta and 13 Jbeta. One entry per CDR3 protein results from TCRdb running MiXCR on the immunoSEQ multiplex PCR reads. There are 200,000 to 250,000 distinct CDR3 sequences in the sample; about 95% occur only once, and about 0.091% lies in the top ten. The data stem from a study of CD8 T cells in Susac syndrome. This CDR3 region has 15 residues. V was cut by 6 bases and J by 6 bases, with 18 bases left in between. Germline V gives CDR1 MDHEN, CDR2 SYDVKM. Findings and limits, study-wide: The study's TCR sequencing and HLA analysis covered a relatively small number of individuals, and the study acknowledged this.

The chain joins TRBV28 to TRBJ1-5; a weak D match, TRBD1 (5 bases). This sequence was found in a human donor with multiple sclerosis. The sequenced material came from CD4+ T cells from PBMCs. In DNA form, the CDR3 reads TGTGCCAGCAGCGCCGGGGCAGGGCTTGGTCAGCCCCAGCATTTT. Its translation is CASSAGAGLGQPQHF.